The clone carrying this T cell receptor beta chain was counted only a few times. What it binds is not known. Together with a sample-barcoded 5' primer, a J-beta primer mix was included in a second PCR lasting roughly 6 to 12 cycles. Researchers report that a template-switch adaptor with 12 random nucleotides tagged each cDNA molecule. Any given sample supplied a minimum of 3 million CDR3-containing paired-end reads. One entry per CDR3 protein results from TCRdb running MiXCR on the 5' RACE reads. The sample includes around 990,000 distinct CDR3 sequences, approximately 38% of them seen just once. This specimen belongs to a study of blood T cells in healthy people across ages. This CDR3 comprises 14 residues. The germline gives CDR1 DFQATT, CDR2 SNEGSKA (reference sequence). V dropped 2 bases and J dropped 5 bases, with 15 bases sitting between them. Regarding the study as a whole: PBMCs left unsorted prevented a conclusive naive versus antigen-experienced comparison. Expanded clonotype changes were possibly confounded by unknown donor CMV status.

The V call is TRBV20-1, the J call TRBJ1-2; possibly TRBD1 for D (6 bases). Sequenced input: blood. The clonotype was recovered from a man aged 18 to 35 in good health. The CDR3 protein is CSARPTGLSYGYTF. In DNA form, the CDR3 reads TGCAGTGCTAGACCGACAGGATTATCTTATGGCTACACCTTC.